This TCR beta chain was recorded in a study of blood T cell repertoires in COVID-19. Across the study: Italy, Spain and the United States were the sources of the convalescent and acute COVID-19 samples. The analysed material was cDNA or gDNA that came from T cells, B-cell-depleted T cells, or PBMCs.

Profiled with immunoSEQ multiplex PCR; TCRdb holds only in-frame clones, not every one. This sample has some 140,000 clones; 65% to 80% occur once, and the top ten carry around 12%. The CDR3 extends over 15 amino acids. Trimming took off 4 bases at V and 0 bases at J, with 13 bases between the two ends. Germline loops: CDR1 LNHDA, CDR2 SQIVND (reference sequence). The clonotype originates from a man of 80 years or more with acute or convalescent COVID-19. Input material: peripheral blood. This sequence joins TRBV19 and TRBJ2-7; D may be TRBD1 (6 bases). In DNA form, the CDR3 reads TGTGCCAGTAGTAAAAACAGGGTAGTCTCCTACGAGCAGTACTTC. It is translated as CASSKNRVVSYEQYF.